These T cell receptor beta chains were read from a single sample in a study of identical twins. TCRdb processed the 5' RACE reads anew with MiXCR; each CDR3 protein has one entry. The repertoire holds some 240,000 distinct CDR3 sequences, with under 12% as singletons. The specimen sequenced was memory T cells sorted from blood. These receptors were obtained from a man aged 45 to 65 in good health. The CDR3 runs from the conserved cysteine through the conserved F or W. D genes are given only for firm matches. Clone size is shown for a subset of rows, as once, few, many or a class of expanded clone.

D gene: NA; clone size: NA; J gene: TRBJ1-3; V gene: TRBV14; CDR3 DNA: TGTGCCAGCAGCCAAGGATTAGGCACCATATATTTT; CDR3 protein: CASSQGLGTIYF
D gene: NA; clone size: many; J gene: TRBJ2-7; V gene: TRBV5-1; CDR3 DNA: TGCGCCAGCAGCTGGGACAACCCCTACGAGCAGTACTTC; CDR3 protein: CASSWDNPYEQYF
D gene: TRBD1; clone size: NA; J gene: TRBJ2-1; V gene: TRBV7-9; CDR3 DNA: TGTGCCAGCAGCCCCTGGACAGGGGCCAATGAGCAGTTCTTC; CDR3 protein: CASSPWTGANEQFF
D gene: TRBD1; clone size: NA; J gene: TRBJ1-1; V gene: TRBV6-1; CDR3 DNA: TGTGCCAGCAGTGAAGACAGGGGCCGGGTGAACACTGAAGCTTTCTTT; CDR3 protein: CASSEDRGRVNTEAFF
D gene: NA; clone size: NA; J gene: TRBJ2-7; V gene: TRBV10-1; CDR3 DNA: TGCGCCAGCAGTCCTGGAGGGACAGCCTTAGGCTACGAGCAGTACTTC; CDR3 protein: CASSPGGTALGYEQYF
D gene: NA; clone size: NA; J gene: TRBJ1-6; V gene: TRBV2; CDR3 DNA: TGTGCCAGCACCATCCGGGACGGGAATTCACCCCTCCACTTT; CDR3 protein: CASTIRDGNSPLHF
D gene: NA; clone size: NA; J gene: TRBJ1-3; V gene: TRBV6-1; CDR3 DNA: TGTGCCAGCCGAACAAGAGGCACTGGAAACACCATATATTTT; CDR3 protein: CASRTRGTGNTIYF
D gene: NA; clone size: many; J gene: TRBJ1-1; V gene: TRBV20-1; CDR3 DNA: TGCAGTGCTAGAGATTTCGTACAGGCCAACTTCGAAGCTTTCTTT; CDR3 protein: CSARDFVQANFEAFF
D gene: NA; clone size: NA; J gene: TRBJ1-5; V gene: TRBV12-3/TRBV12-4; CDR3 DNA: TGTGCCGGGGGGTTTTCTAGCAATCAGCCCCAGCATTTT; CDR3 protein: CAGGFSSNQPQHF
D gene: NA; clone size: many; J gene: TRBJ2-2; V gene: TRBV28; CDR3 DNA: TGTGCCAGCAGTTTAAGCTTCAACACCGGGGAGCTGTTTTTT; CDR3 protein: CASSLSFNTGELFF
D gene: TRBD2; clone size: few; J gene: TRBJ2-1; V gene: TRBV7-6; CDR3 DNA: TGTGCCAGCGGGCCTAGCGGGGGGGCCAATGAGCAGTTCTTC; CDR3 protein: CASGPSGGANEQFF
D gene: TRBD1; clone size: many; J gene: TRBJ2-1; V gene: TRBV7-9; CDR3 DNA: TGTGCCAGCAGCTCCCTAGACAGGGTAAGGCAGTTCTTC; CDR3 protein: CASSSLDRVRQFF
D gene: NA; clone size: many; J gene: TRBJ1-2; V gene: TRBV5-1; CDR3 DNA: TGCGCCAGCAGCTCGGACAGATTCGGGAATGGCTACACCTTC; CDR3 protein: CASSSDRFGNGYTF
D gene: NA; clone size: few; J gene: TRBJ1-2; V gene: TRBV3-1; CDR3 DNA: TGTGCCAGCAGCCATCTCAACGTCGACAGTAACTATGGCTACACCTTC; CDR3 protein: CASSHLNVDSNYGYTF
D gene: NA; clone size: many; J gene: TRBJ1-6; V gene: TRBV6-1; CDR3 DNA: TGTGCCAGCACCCTTCTTCCTCGGCGGAATTCACCCCTCCACTTT; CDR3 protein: CASTLLPRRNSPLHF
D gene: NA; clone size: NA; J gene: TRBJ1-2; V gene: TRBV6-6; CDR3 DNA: TGTGCCAGCAGTTACGACATTGGCTACCCCTTC; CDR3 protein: CASSYDIGYPF
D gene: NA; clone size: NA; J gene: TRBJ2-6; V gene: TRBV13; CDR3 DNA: TGTGCCAGCAGCTTAAGTGTAGGTCGCTCTGGGGCCAACGTCCTGACTTTC; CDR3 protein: CASSLSVGRSGANVLTF
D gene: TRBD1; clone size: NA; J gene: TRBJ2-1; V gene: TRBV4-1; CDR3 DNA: TGCGCCAGCAGCCAAGAGGACAGGGGCAATGAGCAGTTCTTC; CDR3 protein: CASSQEDRGNEQFF
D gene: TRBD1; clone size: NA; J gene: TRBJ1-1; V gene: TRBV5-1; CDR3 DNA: TGCGCCAGCAGAACCTGGACAGGGGGAAATACTGAAGCTTTCTTT; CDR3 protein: CASRTWTGGNTEAFF
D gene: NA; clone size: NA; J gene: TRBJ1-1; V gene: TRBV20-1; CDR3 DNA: TGCAGTGCTAGATCTGCACTCCGGGGCACTGAAGCTTTCTTT; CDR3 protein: CSARSALRGTEAFF
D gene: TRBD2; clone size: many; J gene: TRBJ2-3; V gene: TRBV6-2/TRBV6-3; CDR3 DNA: TGTGCCAGCAATTACCGACTAGCGGGAGGGCCAACAGATACGCAGTATTTT; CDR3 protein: CASNYRLAGGPTDTQYF
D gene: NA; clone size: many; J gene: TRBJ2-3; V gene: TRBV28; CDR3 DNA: TGTGCCAGCAGTTGGGACTGGGGCGATACGCAGTATTTT; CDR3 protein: CASSWDWGDTQYF
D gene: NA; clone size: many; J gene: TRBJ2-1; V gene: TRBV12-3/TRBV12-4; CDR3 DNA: TGTGCCAGCAGTTTAGATATCAAAGAGCAGTTCTTC; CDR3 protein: CASSLDIKEQFF
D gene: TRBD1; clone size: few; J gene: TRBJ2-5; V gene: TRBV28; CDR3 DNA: TGTGCCAGCAGTTTATGGGGCGAGGGGGCTCGGGAGACCCAGTACTTC; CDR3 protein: CASSLWGEGARETQYF
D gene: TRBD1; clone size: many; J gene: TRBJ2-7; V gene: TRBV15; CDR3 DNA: TGTGCCACAAGGACAGGGGAGTCCTACGAGCAGTACTTC; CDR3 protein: CATRTGESYEQYF
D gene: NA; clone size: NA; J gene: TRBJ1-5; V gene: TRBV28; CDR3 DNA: TGTGCCAGCTGCCGACAGACCAATCAGCCCCAGCATTTT; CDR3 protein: CASCRQTNQPQHF
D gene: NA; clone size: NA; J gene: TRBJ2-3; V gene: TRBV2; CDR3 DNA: TGTGCCATTCCGGAGGTGCTAGATTCTCTCGGCACAGATACGCAGTATTTT; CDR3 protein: CAIPEVLDSLGTDTQYF
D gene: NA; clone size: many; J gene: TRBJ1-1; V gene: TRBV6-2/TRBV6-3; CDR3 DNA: TGTGCCAGCAGTTACTCCCTAGGACAGGAAGCTTTCTTT; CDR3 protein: CASSYSLGQEAFF
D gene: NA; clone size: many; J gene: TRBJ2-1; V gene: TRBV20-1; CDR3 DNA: TGCAGCGTGGACTCATTTTCCAATCAGTTCTTC; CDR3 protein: CSVDSFSNQFF
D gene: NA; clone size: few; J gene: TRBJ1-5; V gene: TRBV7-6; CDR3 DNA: TGTGCCAGCAGCTCCACAGGGATGCGGATTTTTCATCAAAAATATAGCAATCAGCCCCAGCATTTT; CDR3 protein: CASSSTGMRIFHQKYSNQPQHF
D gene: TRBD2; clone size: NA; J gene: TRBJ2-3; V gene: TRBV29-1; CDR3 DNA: TGCAGCGTTGAAGAAATACTAGCGCCTAGCACAGATACGCAGTATTTT; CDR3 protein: CSVEEILAPSTDTQYF
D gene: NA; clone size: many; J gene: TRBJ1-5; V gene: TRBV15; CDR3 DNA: TGTGCCACCAGCAGAGACATATTGGGCAATCAGCCCCAGCATTTT; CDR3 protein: CATSRDILGNQPQHF
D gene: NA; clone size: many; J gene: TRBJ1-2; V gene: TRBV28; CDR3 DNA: TGTGCCAGCAGTTTACCACTAGCAGCAACCACTAACTATGGCTACACCTTC; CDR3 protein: CASSLPLAATTNYGYTF
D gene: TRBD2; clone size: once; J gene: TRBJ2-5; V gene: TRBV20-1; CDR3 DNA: TGCGGGGGACTAGCGGAAGAGACCCAGTACTTC; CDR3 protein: CGGLAEETQYF
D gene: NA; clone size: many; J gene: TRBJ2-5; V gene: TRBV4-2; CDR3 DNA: TGTGCCAGCAGCCAAGGGGTGGGGGAAGAGACCCAGTACTTC; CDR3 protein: CASSQGVGEETQYF
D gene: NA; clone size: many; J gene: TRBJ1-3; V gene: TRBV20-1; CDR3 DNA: TGCAGTGCTAGACAGTTAACGAGCTCTGGAAACACCATATATTTT; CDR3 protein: CSARQLTSSGNTIYF
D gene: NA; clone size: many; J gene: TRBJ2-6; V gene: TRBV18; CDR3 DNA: TGTGCCAGCTCCTCAGCAGGGGCTGGGGCCAACGTCCTGACTTTC; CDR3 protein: CASSSAGAGANVLTF
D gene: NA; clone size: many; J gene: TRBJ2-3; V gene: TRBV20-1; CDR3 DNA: TGCAGTGCTAGAGGAATGGAAAGGACGGGGGGCACAGATACGCAGTATTTT; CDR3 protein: CSARGMERTGGTDTQYF
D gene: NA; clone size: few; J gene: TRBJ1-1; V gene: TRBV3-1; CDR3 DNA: TGTGCCAGCAGCCAGACTTCCGGGAAAAGGGGTAATGAAGCTTTCTTT; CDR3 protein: CASSQTSGKRGNEAFF
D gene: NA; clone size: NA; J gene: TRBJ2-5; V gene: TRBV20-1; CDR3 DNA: TGCAGTGCTAGACGGACAGCACAAGAGACCCAGTACTTC; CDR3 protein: CSARRTAQETQYF
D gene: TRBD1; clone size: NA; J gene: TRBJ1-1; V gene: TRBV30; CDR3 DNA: TGTGCCTGGGGGGGACAGGGCGGGTGGAACACTGAAGCTTTCTTT; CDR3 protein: CAWGGQGGWNTEAFF